A selection of T cell receptor beta chains follows, all from one sample in a study of shared T cell receptors in the human thymus. The assay was immunoSEQ multiplex PCR, and TCRdb's table has in-frame clones only and misses some. The repertoire consists of just under 550,000 clones, with about 84% occurring once and the leading ten covering about 0.013%. This sample was shared with a second study, whose subject was human thymus T cells.

Source material: thymocytes. The receptor set was obtained from a boy in the first two years of life with a congenital heart defect. CDR3s include the opening cysteine and the closing phenylalanine or tryptophan. D genes are given only for firm matches. Rows give clone size only sometimes, using once, few, many, or a class for an expanded clone.

.	TRBV5-1	TRBD1	TRBJ2-7	TGCGCCAGCAGTATAAAGGACAGGGTAGACGAGCAGTACTTC	CASSIKDRVDEQYF
few	TRBV6-1	TRBD1	TRBJ2-1	TGTGCCAGCAGTGCCCCCGGGACAGGGGCCTACAATGAGCAGTTCTTC	CASSAPGTGAYNEQFF
.	TRBV7-8	TRBD2	TRBJ2-7	TGTGCCAGCAGCTTAGGTGCGGGACTAAAATCCTACGAGCAGTACTTC	CASSLGAGLKSYEQYF
.	TRBV7-8	TRBD2	TRBJ2-1	TGTGCCAGCAGCCCGGGACTAGCCGCCTACAATGAGCAGTTCTTC	CASSPGLAAYNEQFF
.	TRBV30	.	TRBJ2-3	TGTGCCTGGAGTGTAGGGCGGGACGCGGATACGCAGTATTTT	CAWSVGRDADTQYF
.	TRBV5-1	TRBD2	TRBJ2-7	TGCGCCAGCAGCTTGGGACCCGGACTAGCGGGAGTATGGGCCTACGAGCAGTACTTC	CASSLGPGLAGVWAYEQYF
.	TRBV13	.	TRBJ1-4	TGTGCCAGCAGCCGGGGGGTCAGAAAAACTAATGAAAAACTGTTTTTT	CASSRGVRKTNEKLFF
.	TRBV6-6	.	TRBJ2-7	TGTGCCAGCAGTTATAGACTCCTTTACGAGCAGTACTTC	CASSYRLLYEQYF
.	TRBV9	TRBD2	TRBJ2-7	TGTGCCAGCAGCGTTGGCGGGAGGGACCACGAGCAGTACTTC	CASSVGGRDHEQYF
.	TRBV9	TRBD2	TRBJ2-1	TGTGCCAGCAGGCCTCCCCCTAGCGGGACCTACAATGAGCAGTTCTTC	CASRPPPSGTYNEQFF